This TCR beta chain was obtained from a study of cytomegalovirus exposure and HLA in healthy donors. Study-wide points: Analysis was carried out at a later point, and it linked a missense DCLRE1C variant to TCR beta V- and J-gene trimming. Likely technical artifact: a cluster of highly shared sequence variants.

This PCR relied on a set of 60 Vbeta primers and 13 Jbeta primers. Only in-frame clones appear in the TCRdb table, and some are missing; sequencing was by immunoSEQ multiplex PCR. The table records under 200,000 clones, roughly 85% of them present only once. This clone showed up just a few times. The antigen remains unidentified. The sample taken for sequencing was PBMCs. The sequence was obtained from a man aged 25-45 years in good health and CMV-seropositive.

The DNA for the CDR3 is TGTGCCAGCAGCTTACAGGGGGCGAATGGCTACACCTTC. Translation gives CASSLQGANGYTF. The J gene is TRBJ1-2, the V gene TRBV7-9; 8 bases line up with TRBD1. The V gene end was trimmed by 2 bases and the J gene end by 6 bases; junction bases not matched to a gene: 2. Germline V gene lookup returns CDR1 SEHNR and CDR2 FQNEAQ (reference sequence). The CDR3 is 13 amino acids.